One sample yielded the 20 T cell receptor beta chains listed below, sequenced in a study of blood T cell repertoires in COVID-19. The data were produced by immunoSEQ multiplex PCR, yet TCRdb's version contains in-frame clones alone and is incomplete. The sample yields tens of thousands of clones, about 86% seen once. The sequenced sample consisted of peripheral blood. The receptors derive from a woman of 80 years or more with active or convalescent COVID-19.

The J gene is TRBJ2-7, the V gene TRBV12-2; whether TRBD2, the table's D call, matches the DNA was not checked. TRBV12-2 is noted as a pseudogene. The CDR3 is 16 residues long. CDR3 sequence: CASRLAGLLSSYEQYF. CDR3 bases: TGTGCAAGTCGCTTAGCCGGACTGCTCTCCTCCTACGAGCAGTACTTC.

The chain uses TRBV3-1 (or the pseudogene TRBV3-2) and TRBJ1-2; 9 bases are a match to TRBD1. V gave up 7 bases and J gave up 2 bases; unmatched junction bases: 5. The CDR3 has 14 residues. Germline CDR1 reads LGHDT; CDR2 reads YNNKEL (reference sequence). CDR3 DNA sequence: TGTGCCAGCAACACAGGGGGCGCGAACTATGGCTACACCTTC. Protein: CASNTGGANYGYTF.

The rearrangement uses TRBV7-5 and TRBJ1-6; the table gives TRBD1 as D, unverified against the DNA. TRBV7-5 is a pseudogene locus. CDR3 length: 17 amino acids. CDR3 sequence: CARSYTNRGSSYSPLHF. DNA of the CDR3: TGTGCCAGAAGCTATACTAACAGGGGCTCTTCGTATTCACCCCTCCACTTT.

CDR3 protein: CASSYRDRSFYGYTF. Written as DNA, the CDR3 is TGTGCCAGCAGTTATAGGGACAGGTCCTTTTATGGCTACACCTTC. This chain links TRBV6-2 or TRBV6-3 with TRBJ1-2; 8 nucleotides line up with TRBD1. Unmatched junction bases numbered 8, after V lost 3 bases and J lost 5 bases. The CDR3 sequence is 15 residues long. CDR1 is MNHEY and CDR2 is SVGEGT in the germline V gene.

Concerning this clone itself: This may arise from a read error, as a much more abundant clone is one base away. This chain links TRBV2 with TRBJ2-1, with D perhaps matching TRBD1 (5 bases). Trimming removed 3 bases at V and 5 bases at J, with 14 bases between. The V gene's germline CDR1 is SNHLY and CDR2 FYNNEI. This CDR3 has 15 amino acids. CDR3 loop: CASSDRQGKNNEQFF. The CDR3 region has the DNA TGTGCCAGCAGTGATCGGCAGGGTAAGAACAATGAGCAGTTCTTC.

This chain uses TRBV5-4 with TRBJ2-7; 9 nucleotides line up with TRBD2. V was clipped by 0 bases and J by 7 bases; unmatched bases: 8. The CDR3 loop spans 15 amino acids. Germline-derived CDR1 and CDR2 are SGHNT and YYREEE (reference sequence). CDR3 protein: CASSLVASGKGEQYF. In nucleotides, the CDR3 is TGTGCCAGCAGCTTGGTGGCTAGCGGGAAGGGGGAGCAGTACTTC.

CDR3 sequence (DNA): TGTGCCAGCAGCTTGTCGGGCAGGGGGCGAAGCAATGAGCAGTTCTTC. This gives the protein CASSLSGRGRSNEQFF. V is TRBV5-4 and J is TRBJ2-1, with 8 bases that match TRBD1. Germline trimming cut 1 base from V and 6 bases from J; bases unmatched to any gene: 9. Germline CDR1 reads SGHNT; CDR2 reads YYREEE (reference sequence). This CDR3 has 16 residues. Drawing the rest from reference TRBV5-4 and TRBJ2-1, the complete variable domain is ETGVTQSPTHLIKTRGQQVTLRCSSQSGHNTVSWYQQALGQGPQFIFQYYREEENGRGNFPPRFSGLQFPNYSSELNVNALELDDSALYLCASSLSGRGRSNEQFFGPGTRLTVL.

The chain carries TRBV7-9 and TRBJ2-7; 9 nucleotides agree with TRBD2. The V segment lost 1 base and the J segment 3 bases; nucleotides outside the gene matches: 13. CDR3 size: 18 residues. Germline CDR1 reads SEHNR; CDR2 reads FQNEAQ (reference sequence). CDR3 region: CASSLGASGNRGGYEQYF. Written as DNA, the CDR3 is TGTGCCAGCAGCTTAGGCGCTAGCGGGAACAGAGGTGGCTACGAGCAGTACTTC.

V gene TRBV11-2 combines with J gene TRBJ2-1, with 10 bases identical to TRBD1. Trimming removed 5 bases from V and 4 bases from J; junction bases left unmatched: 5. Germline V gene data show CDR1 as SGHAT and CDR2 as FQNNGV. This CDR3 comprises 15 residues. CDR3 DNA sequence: TGTGCCAGCAGCCCCCGGGACAGGGGTTACAATGAGCAGTTCTTC. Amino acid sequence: CASSPRDRGYNEQFF.

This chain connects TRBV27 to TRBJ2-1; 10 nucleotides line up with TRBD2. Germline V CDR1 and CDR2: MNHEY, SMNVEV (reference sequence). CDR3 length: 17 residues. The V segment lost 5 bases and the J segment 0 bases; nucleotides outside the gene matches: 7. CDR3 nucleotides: TGTGCCAGCAGTCCGGAAGCGGGAGGGATCTCCTACAATGAGCAGTTCTTC. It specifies CASSPEAGGISYNEQFF.

CDR3 sequence: CASSSPETRGTEAFF. DNA for the CDR3: TGTGCCAGCAGTTCCCCTGAAACTCGGGGCACTGAAGCTTTCTTT. V gene TRBV28 combines with J gene TRBJ1-1; D unclear. Germline CDR1 reads MDHEN; CDR2 reads SYDVKM. The germline V and J ends were trimmed by 4 bases and 4 bases, with 16 bases remaining between them. The CDR3 has 15 residues.

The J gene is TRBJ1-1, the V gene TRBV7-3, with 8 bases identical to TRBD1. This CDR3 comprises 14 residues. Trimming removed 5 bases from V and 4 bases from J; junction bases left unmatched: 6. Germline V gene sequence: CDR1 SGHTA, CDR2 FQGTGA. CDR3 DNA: TGTGCCAGCAGCGTTACAGGGGGTTTCACTGAAGCTTTCTTT. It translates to CASSVTGGFTEAFF.

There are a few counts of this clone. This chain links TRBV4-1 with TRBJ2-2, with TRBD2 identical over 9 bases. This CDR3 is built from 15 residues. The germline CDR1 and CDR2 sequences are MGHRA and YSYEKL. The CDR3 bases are TGCCCCCCCCGCCGACTAGCGGAGAACACCGGGGAGCTGTTTTTT. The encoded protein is CPPRRLAENTGELFF.

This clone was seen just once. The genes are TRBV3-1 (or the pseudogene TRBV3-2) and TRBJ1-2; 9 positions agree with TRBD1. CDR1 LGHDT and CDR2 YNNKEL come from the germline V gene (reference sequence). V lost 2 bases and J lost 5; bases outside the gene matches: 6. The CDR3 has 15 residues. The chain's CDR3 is CASSQPGTGRYGYTF. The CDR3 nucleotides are TGTGCCAGCAGCCAACCCGGGACAGGGCGGTATGGCTACACCTTC.

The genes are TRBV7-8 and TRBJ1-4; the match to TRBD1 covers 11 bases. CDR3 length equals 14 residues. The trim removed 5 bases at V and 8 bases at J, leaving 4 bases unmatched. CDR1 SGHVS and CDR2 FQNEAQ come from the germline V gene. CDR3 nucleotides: TGTGCCAGCAGCCCCGGGGACAGGGGGGAAAAACTGTTTTTT. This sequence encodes CASSPGDRGEKLFF.

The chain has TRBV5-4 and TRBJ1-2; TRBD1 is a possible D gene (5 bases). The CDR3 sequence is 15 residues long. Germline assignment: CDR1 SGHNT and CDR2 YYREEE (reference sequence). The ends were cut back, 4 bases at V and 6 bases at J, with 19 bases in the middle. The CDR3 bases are TGTGCCAGCAGCGCCCCGGAAGGGGCGCGGCATGGCTACACCTTC. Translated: CASSAPEGARHGYTF. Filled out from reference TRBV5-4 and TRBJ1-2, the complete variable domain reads ETGVTQSPTHLIKTRGQQVTLRCSSQSGHNTVSWYQQALGQGPQFIFQYYREEENGRGNFPPRFSGLQFPNYSSELNVNALELDDSALYLCASSAPEGARHGYTFGSGTRLTVV.

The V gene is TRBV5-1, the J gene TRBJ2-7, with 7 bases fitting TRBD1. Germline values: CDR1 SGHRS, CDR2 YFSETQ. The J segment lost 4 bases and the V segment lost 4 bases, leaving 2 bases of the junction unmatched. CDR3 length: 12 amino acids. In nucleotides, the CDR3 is TGCGCCAGCAGCACGGGACAGTACGAGCAGTACTTC. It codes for CASSTGQYEQYF.

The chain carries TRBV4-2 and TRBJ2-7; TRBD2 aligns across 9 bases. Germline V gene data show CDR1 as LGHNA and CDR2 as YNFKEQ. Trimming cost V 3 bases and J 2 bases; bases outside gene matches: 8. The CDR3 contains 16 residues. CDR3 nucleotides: TGTGCCAGCAGCCAGCACGGAGTAGCGGGGGCCTACGAGCAGTACTTC. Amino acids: CASSQHGVAGAYEQYF.

CDR3 coding DNA: TGTGCCTGGAGTGTTAGCCGCACTGAAGCTTTCTTT. Translation gives CAWSVSRTEAFF. The V and J genes are TRBV30 and TRBJ1-1; no firm D call. This CDR3 is 12 amino acids long. Germline V gene data show CDR1 as GTSNPN and CDR2 as SVGIG (reference sequence). V gave up 0 bases and J gave up 4 bases, with 6 bases separating them.

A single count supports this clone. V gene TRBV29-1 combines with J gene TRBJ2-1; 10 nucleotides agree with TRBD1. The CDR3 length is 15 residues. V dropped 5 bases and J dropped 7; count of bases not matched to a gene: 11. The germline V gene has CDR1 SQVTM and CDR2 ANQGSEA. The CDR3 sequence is CSVHLRDRGLNEQFF. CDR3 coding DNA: TGCAGCGTTCATCTACGGGACAGGGGATTAAATGAGCAGTTCTTC.